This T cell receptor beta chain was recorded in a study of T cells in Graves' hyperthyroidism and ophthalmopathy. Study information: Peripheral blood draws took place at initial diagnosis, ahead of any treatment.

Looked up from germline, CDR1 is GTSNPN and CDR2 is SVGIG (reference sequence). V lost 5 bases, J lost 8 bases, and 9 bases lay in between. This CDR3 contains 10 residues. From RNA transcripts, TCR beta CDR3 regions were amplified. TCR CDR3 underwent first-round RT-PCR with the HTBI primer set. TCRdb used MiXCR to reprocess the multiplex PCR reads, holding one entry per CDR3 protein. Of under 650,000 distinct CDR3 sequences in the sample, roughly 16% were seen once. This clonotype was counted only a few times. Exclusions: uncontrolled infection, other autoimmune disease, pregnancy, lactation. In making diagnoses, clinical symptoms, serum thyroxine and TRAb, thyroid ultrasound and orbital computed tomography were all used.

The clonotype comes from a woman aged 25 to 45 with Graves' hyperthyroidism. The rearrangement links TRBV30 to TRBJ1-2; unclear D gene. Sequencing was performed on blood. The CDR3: CAWASRGYTF. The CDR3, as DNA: TGTGCCTGGGCTTCTAGGGGCTACACCTTC.